The following is a T cell receptor beta chain sequence with its context. The record originates from a study of CD8+CD57+ T cells in acquired aplastic anemia. Study at large: Quantities of DNA derived from sorted CD4+ and CD8+ cells averaged approximately 3.3 ug.

Patients chosen for sequencing had shown CD8+CD57+ cell expansion by flow cytometry. Each patient had severe acquired aplastic anemia. Using genomic DNA as the template, TCR beta VDJ and CDR3 profiling was carried out. MiXCR was run by TCRdb on the reads, yielding one entry per CDR3 protein. The profile covers 450,000 to 600,000 distinct CDR3 sequences, with roughly 34% appearing a single time and nearly 0.85% taken by the ten largest. The specimen sequenced was sorted CD4+, CD8+, or CD8+CD57+ T cells (not recorded which) from PBMCs. The origin of this receptor is a human donor with aplastic anemia.

CDR3 sequence: CSARLTGVNTEAFF. The CDR3 bases are TGCAGTGCTAGATTGACAGGGGTAAACACTGAAGCTTTCTTT. The V call is TRBV20-1, the J call TRBJ1-1, with TRBD1 identical over 8 bases. The CDR3 loop spans 14 amino acids. CDR1 is DFQATT, CDR2 SNEGSKA, per germline (reference sequence). V trimming: 2 bases; J trimming: 2 bases; junction bases outside the gene matches: 4.